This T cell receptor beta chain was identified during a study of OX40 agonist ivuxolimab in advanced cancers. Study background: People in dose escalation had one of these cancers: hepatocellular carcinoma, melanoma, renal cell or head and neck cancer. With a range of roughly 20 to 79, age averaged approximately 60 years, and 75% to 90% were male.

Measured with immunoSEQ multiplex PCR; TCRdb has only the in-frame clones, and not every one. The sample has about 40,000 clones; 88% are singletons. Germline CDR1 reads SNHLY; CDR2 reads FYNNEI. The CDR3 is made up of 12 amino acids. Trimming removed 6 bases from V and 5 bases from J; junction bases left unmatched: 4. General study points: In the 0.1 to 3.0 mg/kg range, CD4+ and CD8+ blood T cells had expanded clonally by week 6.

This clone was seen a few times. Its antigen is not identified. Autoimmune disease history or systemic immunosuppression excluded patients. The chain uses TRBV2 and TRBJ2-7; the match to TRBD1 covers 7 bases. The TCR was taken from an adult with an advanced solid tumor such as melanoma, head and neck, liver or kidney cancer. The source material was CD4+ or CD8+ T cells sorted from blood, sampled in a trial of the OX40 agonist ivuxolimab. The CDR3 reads CASRDTGDEQYF. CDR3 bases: TGTGCCAGCAGGGATACAGGGGACGAGCAGTACTTC.